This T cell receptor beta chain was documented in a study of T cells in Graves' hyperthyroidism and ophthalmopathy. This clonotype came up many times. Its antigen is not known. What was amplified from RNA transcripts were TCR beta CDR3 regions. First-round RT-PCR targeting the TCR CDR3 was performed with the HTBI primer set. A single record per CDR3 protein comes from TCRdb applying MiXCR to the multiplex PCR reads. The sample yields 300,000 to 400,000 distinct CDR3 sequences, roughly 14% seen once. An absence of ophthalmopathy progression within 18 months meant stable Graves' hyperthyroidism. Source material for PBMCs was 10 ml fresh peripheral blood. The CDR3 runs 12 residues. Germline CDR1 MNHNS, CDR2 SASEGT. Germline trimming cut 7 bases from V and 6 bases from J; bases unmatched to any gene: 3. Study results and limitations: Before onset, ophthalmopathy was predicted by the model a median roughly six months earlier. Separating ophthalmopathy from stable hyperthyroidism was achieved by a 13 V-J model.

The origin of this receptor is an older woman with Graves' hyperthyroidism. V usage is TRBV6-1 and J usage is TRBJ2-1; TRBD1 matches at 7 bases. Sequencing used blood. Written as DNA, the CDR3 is TGTGCCAGCACCTGGGACAGCAATGAGCAGTTCTTC. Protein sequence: CASTWDSNEQFF.